The TCR beta chain under discussion was sequenced for a study of blood T cell repertoires in COVID-19. CDR1 is LGHNA and CDR2 is YSLEER in the germline V gene. The CDR3 is made up of 16 amino acids. V was clipped by 1 base and J by 14 bases, with 23 bases between them. TCRdb's table, derived via immunoSEQ multiplex PCR, lists solely in-frame clones and lacks some. The repertoire holds 170,000 or so clones, with approximately 88% as singletons. The chain couples TRBV4-3 to TRBJ2-2, with a weak D call TRBD1 (6 bases). The sequencing sample was made of peripheral blood. The TCR originated in an older woman with acute or convalescent COVID-19. The CDR3 protein is CASSQGWGLLQGKLFF. The CDR3, as DNA: TGCGCCAGCAGCCAAGGGTGGGGTCTGTTACAGGGTAAACTGTTTTTT.